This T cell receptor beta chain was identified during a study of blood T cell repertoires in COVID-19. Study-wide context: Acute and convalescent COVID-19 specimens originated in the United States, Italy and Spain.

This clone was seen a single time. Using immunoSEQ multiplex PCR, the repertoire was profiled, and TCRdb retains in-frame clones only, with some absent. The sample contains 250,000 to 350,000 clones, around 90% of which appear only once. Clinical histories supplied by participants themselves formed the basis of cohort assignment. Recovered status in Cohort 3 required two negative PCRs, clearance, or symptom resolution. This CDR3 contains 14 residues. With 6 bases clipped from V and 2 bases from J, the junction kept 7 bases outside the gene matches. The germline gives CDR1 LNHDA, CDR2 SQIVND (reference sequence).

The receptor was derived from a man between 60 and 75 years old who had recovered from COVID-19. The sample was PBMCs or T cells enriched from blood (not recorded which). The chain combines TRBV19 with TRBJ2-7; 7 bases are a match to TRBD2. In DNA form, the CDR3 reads TGTGCCAGTAGCCGGACTAGTACTACCTACGAGCAGTACTTC. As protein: CASSRTSTTYEQYF.